The present T cell receptor (beta chain) was sequenced within a study of cytomegalovirus exposure and HLA in healthy donors. About the study: Of all 370 or so donors who were genotyped, roughly 81% belonged to the Caucasian-associated ancestry cluster.

Overall study results and limits: After further analysis at a later stage, 16,951 TCR beta sequences were associated with HLA alleles at 0.05 false discovery rate. In a later analysis, compared with equally common non-associated chains, HLA-associated beta chains were more expanded.

As for this clone: The antigen remains undetermined.

V lost 0 bases, J lost 2 bases, and 8 bases lay in between. There are 14 residues in the CDR3. Per the germline V gene, CDR1 is SEHNR and CDR2 is FQNEAQ (reference sequence). 60 Vbeta and 13 Jbeta primers were used in PCR. TCRdb's copy holds only in-frame clones and misses some; the assay was immunoSEQ multiplex PCR. The sample lists around 130,000 clones, roughly 84% occurring once. This receptor was obtained from a man in his forties or fifties in good health and CMV-seronegative. The chain employs TRBV7-9 and TRBJ2-7, with D unclear. Sequencing used PBMCs. The CDR3 sequence: CASSLASVPYEQYF. CDR3 nucleotides: TGTGCCAGCAGCTTAGCCTCGGTTCCCTACGAGCAGTACTTC.